A selection of T cell receptor beta chains follows, all from one sample in a study of CD4 T cells in relation to SARS-CoV-2 and coronaviruses. The repertoire was sequenced with immunoSEQ multiplex PCR; TCRdb's copy has only in-frame clones and lacks some. The data contain some 60,000 clones, about 92% of them seen just once; the ten biggest clones take up around 0.41%. Sequenced input: naive CD4+ T cells from PBMCs. The receptor source for this set is an adult with COVID-19. Each CDR3 is given with its conserved first and last residue. The D gene is left open where the match is weak. Where a row states a size, it is once, few, many or the class of an expanded clone; other rows omit it.

TRBJ2-7	TRBV5-8	-	-	TGTGCCAGCCGTACGGGCGGGTGGAAAGAGCAGTACTTC	CASRTGGWKEQYF
TRBJ1-4	TRBV4-1	-	-	TGCGCCAGCAGCCAATCCGGGCCTAATTACGAAAAACTGTTTTTT	CASSQSGPNYEKLFF
TRBJ1-5	TRBV28	-	-	TGTGCCAGCAGTGAGGGTATAGGCAATCAGCCCCAGCATTTT	CASSEGIGNQPQHF
TRBJ2-3	TRBV2	-	-	TGTGCCAGCATGAGGGACTTTCCCACAGATACGCAGTATTTT	CASMRDFPTDTQYF
TRBJ2-7	TRBV6-1	-	-	TGTGCCAGCAGTGAACTCGGCGAGCAGTACTTC	CASSELGEQYF
TRBJ1-5	TRBV13	-	-	TGTGCCAGCAGCAGGGGCATGGGCAATCAGCCCCAGCATTTT	CASSRGMGNQPQHF
TRBJ2-1	TRBV4-3	-	-	TGCGCCAGCAGCCAAGAGGGGCGGGATCACAATGAGCAGTTCTTC	CASSQEGRDHNEQFF
TRBJ2-3	TRBV5-1	-	-	TGCGCCAGCAGCTTGGAAGGTGTGGATACGCAGTATTTT	CASSLEGVDTQYF
TRBJ2-7	TRBV20-1	-	-	TGCAGTGCCAAGACCTACGAGCAGTACTTC	CSAKTYEQYF
TRBJ2-4	TRBV19	-	-	TGTGCCAGTAGTGATCGGGCGGGATTGGTAAGGTGGAAAAACATTCAGTACTTC	CASSDRAGLVRWKNIQYF
TRBJ1-4	TRBV2	-	-	TGTGCCAGCAGTTGGTCCAATAATGAAAAACTGTTTTTT	CASSWSNNEKLFF
TRBJ2-5	TRBV10-3	TRBD2	-	TGTGCCGCCTCCGGGACTAGCGGTGGGGAGACCCAGTACTTC	CAASGTSGGETQYF
TRBJ1-5	TRBV12-3/TRBV12-4	-	once	TGTGCCAGCAGTTTCTCTGGACAGCCCCAGCATTTT	CASSFSGQPQHF
TRBJ1-4	TRBV6-5	-	few	TGTGCCAGCAGTTATTACAGGCCCACAACTAATGAAAAACTGTTTTTT	CASSYYRPTTNEKLFF
TRBJ2-4	TRBV27	-	-	TGTGCCACCAGACCCCTAGCCAAAAACATTCAGTACTTC	CATRPLAKNIQYF
TRBJ2-3	TRBV5-1	TRBD2	-	TGCGCCAGCAGCTTGGAAGGACTAGCGGATATCACAGATACGCAGTATTTT	CASSLEGLADITDTQYF
TRBJ1-3	TRBV28	-	-	TGTGCCAGCAGTTTATACGGGGGCTCTGGAAACACCATATATTTT	CASSLYGGSGNTIYF
TRBJ2-5	TRBV4-1	TRBD2	once	TGCGCCAGCAGCCCCGCCGGACTAGCTCGAGAGACCCAGTACTTC	CASSPAGLARETQYF